The 32 T cell receptor beta chains below come from one sample, sequenced in a study of T cells in Graves' hyperthyroidism and ophthalmopathy. Amplified TCR beta CDR3 regions derived from RNA transcripts. TCR CDR3 underwent first-round RT-PCR with the HTBI primer set. Using its own MiXCR run on the multiplex PCR reads, TCRdb lists one record per CDR3 protein. The top ten clones hold 11% of a sample with fewer than 550,000 distinct CDR3 sequences, roughly a quarter of them seen once. The sequenced material came from blood. These receptors all come from a young woman with Graves' ophthalmopathy.

This clonotype was observed a few times. The chain couples TRBV4-1 to TRBJ2-7; D not certain. CDR3 length: 14 residues. V dropped 1 base and J dropped 1 base, with 8 bases sitting between them. Germline CDR1 reads MGHRA; CDR2 reads YSYEKL. DNA of the CDR3: TGCGCCAGCAGCCAAGTGGGCAGATCCTACGAGCAGTACTTC. It translates to CASSQVGRSYEQYF.

This clonotype was counted ten times or more. The genes are TRBV5-8 and TRBJ2-5; perhaps TRBD1 as D (6 bases). V was shortened by 2 bases and J by 5 bases, with 10 bases between the two germline ends. The germline gives CDR1 SGHTS, CDR2 YDEGEE. There are 13 residues in the CDR3. The CDR3 loop is CASSLHRVETQYF. The DNA for the CDR3 is TGTGCCAGCAGCTTACACAGGGTCGAGACCCAGTACTTC.

This clonotype showed up many times. The chain joins TRBV2 to TRBJ1-5; maybe TRBD1 (6 bases). Per germline, CDR1 SNHLY and CDR2 FYNNEI. Trimming removed 11 bases from V and 0 bases from J, with 11 bases in between. The CDR3 length is 13 residues. CDR3 nucleotide sequence: TGTGCCGGCAAGGGGGATAGCAATCAGCCCCAGCATTTT. Protein product: CAGKGDSNQPQHF. Using reference TRBV2 and TRBJ1-5 for the parts outside the CDR3, the full variable domain is EPEVTQTPSHQVTQMGQEVILRCVPISNHLYFYWYRQILGQKVEFLVSFYNNEISEKSEIFDDQFSVERPDGSNFTLKIRSTKLEDSAMYFCAGKGDSNQPQHFGDGTRLSIL.

This clonotype has at least ten counts. CDR3 amino acids: CSARDGTISNQPQHF. In nucleotides, the CDR3 is TGCAGTGCTAGGGACGGAACGATTAGCAATCAGCCCCAGCATTTT. J is TRBJ1-5 and V is TRBV20-1; no definite D call. Trimming shortened V by 3 bases and J by 0 bases, and 12 bases separated the two germline ends. This CDR3 is 15 amino acids long. CDR1 and CDR2 (germline): DFQATT, SNEGSKA (reference sequence).

Many counts were recorded for this clonotype. The V gene is TRBV6-5, the J gene TRBJ2-5, with 7 bases aligning to TRBD2. This CDR3 region has 14 residues. The germline gives CDR1 MNHEY, CDR2 SVGAGI. V lost 5 bases, J lost 3 bases, and 6 bases stayed unmatched. The CDR3 is CASSTFSGEETQYF. CDR3 bases: TGTGCCAGCAGTACATTCAGCGGGGAAGAGACCCAGTACTTC.

The V and J genes are TRBV6-1 and TRBJ2-5, with TRBD2 matching 10 bases. CDR1 is MNHNS and CDR2 is SASEGT in the germline V gene. The V and J ends lost 2 bases and 1 base, in that order; junction bases with no gene match: 10. The CDR3 has 18 residues. The CDR3: CASSEIQSGGASQETQYF. CDR3 coding DNA: TGTGCCAGCAGTGAAATTCAGAGCGGGGGGGCCTCCCAAGAGACCCAGTACTTC.

This clonotype was detected ten times or more. The chain links TRBV6-5 to TRBJ2-5, with TRBD2 matching over 12 bases. Germline values: CDR1 MNHEY, CDR2 SVGAGI. V shed 5 bases and J 5 bases; nucleotides not matched to a gene: 12. This CDR3 is built from 17 residues. The CDR3 nucleotides read TGTGCCAGCAGTAGAGAGGCTAGCGGGGGGGCCGAGGAGACCCAGTACTTC. Its translation: CASSREASGGAEETQYF.

This clonotype was detected many times. The rearrangement uses TRBV6-2 or TRBV6-3 and TRBJ2-7; the D gene is possibly TRBD1 (5 bases). This CDR3 is 12 amino acids long. Trimming cost V 6 bases and J 3 bases, with 9 bases left between them. Germline V gene lookup returns CDR1 MNHEY and CDR2 SVGEGT. Written as DNA, the CDR3 is TGTGCCAGCAGCCAGGGTTTCTACGAGCAGTACTTC. Encoded protein: CASSQGFYEQYF.

Ten or more counts support this clonotype. The gene calls are TRBV13 and TRBJ2-7; either TRBD1 or TRBD2 may fit D (5 bases each). The CDR3 length is 13 residues. Trimming left V 1 base short and J 6 bases short, with 10 bases between. Germline-derived CDR1 and CDR2 are PRHDT and FYEKMQ (reference sequence). The CDR3 sequence is CASSLEGTGEQYF. DNA of the CDR3: TGTGCCAGCAGCTTAGAGGGGACGGGCGAGCAGTACTTC.

There are a few counts of this clonotype. The CDR3 sequence is CASSLWGFGASTEAFF. The CDR3 region has the DNA TGTGCCAGCAGTTTATGGGGTTTTGGTGCGTCCACTGAAGCTTTCTTT. The genes are TRBV28 and TRBJ1-1; D remains ambiguous. The germline V gene encodes CDR1 MDHEN and CDR2 SYDVKM. The V gene lost 0 bases and the J gene lost 4 bases, with 15 bases spanning the gap. The CDR3 has 16 amino acids.

The chain carries TRBV12-3 or TRBV12-4 and TRBJ1-1, with no clear D. The V end lost 6 bases, the J end lost 1 base, and 12 bases lay between the germline ends. This CDR3 is 14 amino acids long. CDR3 DNA: TGTGCCAGCAGCCTGGCGCGGCAGAACACTGAAGCTTTCTTT. Encoded protein: CASSLARQNTEAFF.

The J gene is TRBJ2-7, the V gene TRBV10-2; D is possibly TRBD1 (6 bases). The germline V gene has CDR1 WSHSY and CDR2 SAAADI. Trimming removed 7 bases from V and 5 bases from J, with 15 bases in between. The CDR3 runs 13 residues. In DNA, the CDR3 is TGCGCCAGCATCGGGAACAGGGCCAACGAGCAGTACTTC. It translates to CASIGNRANEQYF.

V usage is TRBV12-5 and J usage is TRBJ1-1; TRBD1 matches 7 bases. CDR3 length: 16 residues. Germline CDR1 LGHNT, CDR2 FRNRAP. Germline trimming cut 3 bases from V and 3 bases from J; bases unmatched to any gene: 10. DNA for the CDR3: TGTGCTAGTGGTTTTTGGGACAGAGGACGGGACACTGAAGCTTTCTTT. It codes for CASGFWDRGRDTEAFF.

This rearrangement joins TRBV10-2 to TRBJ2-7; unclear D gene. Per the germline V gene, CDR1 is WSHSY and CDR2 is SAAADI. Trimming took off 3 bases at V and 0 bases at J, with 15 bases between the two ends. The length of the CDR3 is 16 residues. The CDR3 sequence: CASSESRATPSYEQYF. The CDR3 DNA sequence: TGCGCCAGCAGTGAATCCCGGGCCACCCCCTCCTACGAGCAGTACTTC.

Regarding this clonotype: Being one base from a much bigger clone, this may be a read error. The rearrangement links TRBV7-6 to TRBJ1-1, with no clear D. The CDR3 runs to 13 residues. Germline lookup yields CDR1 SGHVS and CDR2 FNYEAQ. CDR3 protein: CAGSFGLGTEAFF. The CDR3 bases are TGTGCCGGCAGCTTCGGGCTGGGCACTGAAGCTTTCTTT.

The chain employs TRBV29-1 and TRBJ2-7; 7 positions match TRBD1. CDR3 length: 15 amino acids. V lost 5 bases and J lost 3; bases outside the gene matches: 13. The germline CDR1 and CDR2 sequences are SQVTM and ANQGSEA. CDR3: CSVPHHSRDSYEQYF. In DNA form, the CDR3 reads TGCAGCGTTCCTCATCATTCCCGGGACAGCTACGAGCAGTACTTC.

This clonotype turned up a few times. The chain couples TRBV6-2 or TRBV6-3 to TRBJ2-2; perhaps TRBD1 as D (6 bases). Looked up from germline, CDR1 is MNHEY and CDR2 is SVGEGT. Trimming took off 11 bases at V and 0 bases at J, with 16 bases between the two ends. This CDR3 comprises 15 residues. The CDR3 DNA follows: TGTGCCGGAACCCGGGCAGGGGCGAACACCGGGGAGCTGTTTTTT. Its protein product is CAGTRAGANTGELFF.

In this sample, this clonotype turned up a few times. The V and J genes are TRBV3-1 and TRBJ2-7; tentatively, D is TRBD1 (6 bases). Germline CDR1 reads LGHDT; CDR2 reads YNNKEL (reference sequence). Trimming pared 7 bases from V and 0 bases from J, leaving 13 bases between. The CDR3 totals 14 residues. In DNA form, the CDR3 reads TGTGCCAGCACCTTGTCAGGGGACTCCTACGAGCAGTACTTC. This codes for CASTLSGDSYEQYF.

This clonotype came up many times. The chain employs TRBV2 and TRBJ2-5, with 8 bases lining up with TRBD2. The V segment lost 1 base and the J segment 5 bases; nucleotides outside the gene matches: 6. The germline V gene encodes CDR1 SNHLY and CDR2 FYNNEI. The CDR3 is made up of 15 amino acids. CDR3 sequence reads: CASSEVGTRGETQYF. The CDR3 nucleotides read TGTGCCAGCAGTGAAGTAGGGACTAGAGGCGAGACCCAGTACTTC.

A remark on this clonotype: Just one base apart from a much larger clone, this may be a read error. The rearrangement uses TRBV6-2 or TRBV6-3 and TRBJ2-7; 12 nucleotides line up with TRBD2. The CDR3 runs to 18 residues. Germline V gives CDR1 MNHEY, CDR2 SVGEGT. The CDR3 is CASSFYAGLAGLPYGQYF. CDR3 sequence (DNA): TGTGCCAGCAGTTTCTACGCCGGACTAGCGGGACTACCCTACGGGCAGTACTTC.

The chain carries TRBV20-1 and TRBJ1-6, with unresolved D. This CDR3 is built from 12 residues. The germline V and J ends were trimmed by 6 bases and 7 bases, with 10 bases remaining between them. Looked up from germline, CDR1 is DFQATT and CDR2 is SNEGSKA (reference sequence). CDR3 sequence (DNA): TGCAGTGCCCCCCGGGTCAATTCACCCCTCCACTTT. Encoded protein: CSAPRVNSPLHF.

In this sample, this clonotype turned up many times. V is TRBV7-3 and J is TRBJ1-1, with D possibly being TRBD1 (5 bases). Germline CDR1 SGHTA, CDR2 FQGTGA. The V end lost 5 bases, the J end lost 3 bases, and 16 bases lay between the germline ends. This CDR3 region has 15 residues. The chain's CDR3 is CASSPRGGRYTEAFF. The CDR3 DNA reads TGTGCCAGCAGCCCGCGGGGGGGGAGGTACACTGAAGCTTTCTTT.

Ten or more counts support this clonotype. The chain combines TRBV12-3 or TRBV12-4 with TRBJ1-2; a weak D match, TRBD1 (5 bases). V was shortened by 2 bases and J by 3 bases, with 10 bases between the two germline ends. The CDR3 loop spans 14 amino acids. CDR3 DNA: TGTGCCAGCAGTTTAATACGGGGCTACTATGGCTACACCTTC. It is translated as CASSLIRGYYGYTF.

This clonotype was found once. The chain uses TRBV6-1 and TRBJ1-5; TRBD1 aligns across 7 bases. The CDR3 is made up of 15 amino acids. The V segment lost 6 bases and the J segment 4 bases; nucleotides outside the gene matches: 9. Germline V gene sequence: CDR1 MNHNS, CDR2 SASEGT. The CDR3 region is CASRKSGGRNQPQHF. Written as DNA, the CDR3 is TGTGCCAGCAGGAAATCAGGGGGAAGGAATCAGCCCCAGCATTTT.

This clonotype was found many times. V usage is TRBV19 and J usage is TRBJ1-1, with a weak D call TRBD1 (5 bases). V was clipped by 4 bases and J by 3 bases, with 12 bases between them. CDR1 and CDR2 (germline): LNHDA, SQIVND (reference sequence). The CDR3 totals 14 residues. In DNA form, the CDR3 reads TGTGCCAGTAGTAAACAGGCGGGGGACACTGAAGCTTTCTTT. It yields the protein CASSKQAGDTEAFF. The full variable domain, its missing parts supplied by reference TRBV19 and TRBJ1-1, is DGGITQSPKYLFRKEGQNVTLSCEQNLNHDAMYWYRQDPGQGLRLIYYSQIVNDFQKGDIAEGYSVSREKKESFPLTVTSAQKNPTAFYLCASSKQAGDTEAFFGQGTRLTVV.

At least ten counts were recorded for this clonotype. This rearrangement joins TRBV6-2 or TRBV6-3 to TRBJ2-7; the match to TRBD1 covers 12 bases. The V gene end was trimmed by 7 bases and the J gene end by 3 bases; junction bases not matched to a gene: 7. The germline V gene has CDR1 MNHEY and CDR2 SVGEGT. The CDR3 is 15 amino acids. CDR3 sequence (DNA): TGTGCCAGCATTAGGGACAGGGGGCGCGTCTACGAGCAGTACTTC. This sequence encodes CASIRDRGRVYEQYF.

This clonotype was seen a single time. The CDR3 bases are TGTGCCAGCAGTGGACAGGGGCCGTCCTATGGCTACACCTTC. Encoded protein: CASSGQGPSYGYTF. J is TRBJ1-2 and V is TRBV13, with 9 bases lining up with TRBD1. CDR1 PRHDT and CDR2 FYEKMQ come from the germline V gene (reference sequence). With V trimmed by 6 bases and J by 4 bases, 6 bases remained unmatched. The CDR3 covers 14 residues.

This sequence joins TRBV2 and TRBJ1-2; D is perhaps TRBD1 (5 bases). V was pared by 4 bases and J by 7 bases, with 13 bases between. The CDR3 runs to 13 residues. Germline loops: CDR1 SNHLY, CDR2 FYNNEI. The DNA for the CDR3 is TGTGCCAGCAGTGGAGCGTCAGGGATTGGCTACACCTTC. Translation gives CASSGASGIGYTF.

This clonotype was seen at least ten times. The chain has TRBV7-2 and TRBJ2-7, with 7 bases matching TRBD1. J was trimmed by 6 bases and V by 4 bases; bases with no gene match: 9. The CDR3 runs to 14 residues. Germline CDR1 and CDR2: SGHTA and FQGNSA. In DNA form, the CDR3 reads TGTGCCAGCAGCTCTAGGACAGGAGCCGCCGAGCAGTACTTC. It codes for CASSSRTGAAEQYF.

This clonotype was detected only a few times. With a much larger clone just one base away, this may be a read error. The chain has TRBV12-3 or TRBV12-4 and TRBJ2-7; 7 nucleotides align to TRBD2. The CDR3 consists of 15 residues. J lost 6 bases, V lost 0 bases, and 8 bases had no gene match. This CDR3 is CASSLATAGNLEQYF. CDR3 DNA sequence: TGTGCCAGCAGTTTAGCGACAGCGGGGAACCTCGAGCAGTACTTC.

This clonotype appeared many times. The CDR3 loop reads CASSPELDSNYGYTF. CDR3 nucleotide sequence: TGTGCCAGCAGTCCCGAACTGGACAGCAACTATGGCTACACCTTC. J is TRBJ1-2 and V is TRBV6-2 or TRBV6-3; perhaps TRBD1 as D (6 bases). This CDR3 is 15 amino acids long. The ends were cut back, 5 bases at V and 2 bases at J, with 15 bases in the middle. From germline, CDR1 is MNHEY and CDR2 SVGEGT.

This sequence joins TRBV27 and TRBJ2-2; D unclear. In germline, CDR1 is MNHEY, CDR2 SMNVEV (reference sequence). The CDR3 spans 13 residues. The CDR3 loop reads CAAGSVRTGELFF. The CDR3 DNA sequence: TGTGCAGCTGGGTCCGTTCGCACCGGGGAGCTGTTTTTT.